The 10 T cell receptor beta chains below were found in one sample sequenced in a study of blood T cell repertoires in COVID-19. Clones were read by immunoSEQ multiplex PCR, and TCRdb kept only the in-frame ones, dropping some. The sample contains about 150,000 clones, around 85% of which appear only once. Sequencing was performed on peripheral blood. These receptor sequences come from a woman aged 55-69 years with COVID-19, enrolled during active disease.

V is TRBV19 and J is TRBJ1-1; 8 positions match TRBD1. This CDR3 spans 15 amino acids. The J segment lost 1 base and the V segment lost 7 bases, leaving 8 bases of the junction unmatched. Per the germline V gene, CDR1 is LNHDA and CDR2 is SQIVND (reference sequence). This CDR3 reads CASTAGQGANTEAFF. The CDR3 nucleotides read TGTGCCAGTACCGCCGGGCAGGGGGCGAACACTGAAGCTTTCTTT.

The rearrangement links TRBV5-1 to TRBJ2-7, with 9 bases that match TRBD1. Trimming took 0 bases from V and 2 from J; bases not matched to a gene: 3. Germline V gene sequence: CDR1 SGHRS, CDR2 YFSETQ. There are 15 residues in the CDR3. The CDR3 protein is CASSLGQGGTYEQYF. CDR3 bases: TGCGCCAGCAGCTTGGGACAGGGGGGGACCTACGAGCAGTACTTC.

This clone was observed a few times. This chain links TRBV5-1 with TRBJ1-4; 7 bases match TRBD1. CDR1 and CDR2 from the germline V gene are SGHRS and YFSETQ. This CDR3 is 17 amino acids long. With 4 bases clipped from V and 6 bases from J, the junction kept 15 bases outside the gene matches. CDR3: CASSPTGGGRPYEKLFF. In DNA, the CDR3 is TGCGCCAGCAGCCCTACCGGAGGGGGCAGACCCTATGAAAAACTGTTTTTT. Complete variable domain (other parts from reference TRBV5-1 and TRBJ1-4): KAGVTQTPRYLIKTRGQQVTLSCSPISGHRSVSWYQQTPGQGLQFLFEYFSETQRNKGNFPGRFSGRQFSNSRSEMNVSTLELGDSALYLCASSPTGGGRPYEKLFFGSGTQLSVL.

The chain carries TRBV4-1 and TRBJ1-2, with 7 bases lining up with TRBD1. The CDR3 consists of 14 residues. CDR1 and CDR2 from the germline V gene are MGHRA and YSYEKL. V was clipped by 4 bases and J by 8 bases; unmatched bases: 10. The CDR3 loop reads CASSLARDSGGYTF. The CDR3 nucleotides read TGCGCCAGCAGCCTTGCCCGGGACAGCGGGGGCTACACCTTC.

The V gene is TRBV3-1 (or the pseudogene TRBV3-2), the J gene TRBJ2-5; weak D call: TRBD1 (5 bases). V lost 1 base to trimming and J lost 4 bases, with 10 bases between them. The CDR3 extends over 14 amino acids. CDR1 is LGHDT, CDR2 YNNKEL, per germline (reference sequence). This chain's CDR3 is CASSQGQGGETQYF. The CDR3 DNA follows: TGTGCCAGCAGCCAAGGCCAGGGTGGAGAGACCCAGTACTTC.

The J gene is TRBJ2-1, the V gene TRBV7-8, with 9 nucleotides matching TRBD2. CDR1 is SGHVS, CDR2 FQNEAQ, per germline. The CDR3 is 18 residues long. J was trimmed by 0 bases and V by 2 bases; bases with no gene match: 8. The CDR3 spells CASSLWLAGGLSYNEQFF. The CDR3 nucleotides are TGTGCCAGCAGCTTATGGTTGGCGGGGGGGCTCTCCTACAATGAGCAGTTCTTC.

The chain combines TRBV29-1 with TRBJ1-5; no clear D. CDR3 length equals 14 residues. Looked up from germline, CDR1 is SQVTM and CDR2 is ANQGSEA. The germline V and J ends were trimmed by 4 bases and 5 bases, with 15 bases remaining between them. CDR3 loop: CSVASGSLDQPQHF. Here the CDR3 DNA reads TGCAGCGTTGCTTCGGGGTCCCTGGATCAGCCCCAGCATTTT.

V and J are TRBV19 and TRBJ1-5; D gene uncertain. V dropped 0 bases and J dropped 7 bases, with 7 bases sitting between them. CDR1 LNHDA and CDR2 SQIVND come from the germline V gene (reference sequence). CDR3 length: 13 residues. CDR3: CASSIDGRQPQHF. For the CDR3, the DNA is TGTGCCAGTAGTATAGATGGCCGCCAGCCCCAGCATTTT.

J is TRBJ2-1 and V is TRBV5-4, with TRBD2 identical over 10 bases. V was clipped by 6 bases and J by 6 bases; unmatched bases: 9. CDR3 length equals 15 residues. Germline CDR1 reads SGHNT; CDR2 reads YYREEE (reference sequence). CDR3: CASTLAAGGINEQFF. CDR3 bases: TGTGCCAGCACCCTTGCAGCGGGGGGGATCAATGAGCAGTTCTTC.

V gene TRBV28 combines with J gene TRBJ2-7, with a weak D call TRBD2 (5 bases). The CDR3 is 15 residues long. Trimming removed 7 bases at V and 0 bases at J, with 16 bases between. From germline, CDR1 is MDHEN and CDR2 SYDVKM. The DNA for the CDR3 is TGTGCCAGCATGAGGGTGGACCCCAGCTCCTACGAGCAGTACTTC. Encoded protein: CASMRVDPSSYEQYF.